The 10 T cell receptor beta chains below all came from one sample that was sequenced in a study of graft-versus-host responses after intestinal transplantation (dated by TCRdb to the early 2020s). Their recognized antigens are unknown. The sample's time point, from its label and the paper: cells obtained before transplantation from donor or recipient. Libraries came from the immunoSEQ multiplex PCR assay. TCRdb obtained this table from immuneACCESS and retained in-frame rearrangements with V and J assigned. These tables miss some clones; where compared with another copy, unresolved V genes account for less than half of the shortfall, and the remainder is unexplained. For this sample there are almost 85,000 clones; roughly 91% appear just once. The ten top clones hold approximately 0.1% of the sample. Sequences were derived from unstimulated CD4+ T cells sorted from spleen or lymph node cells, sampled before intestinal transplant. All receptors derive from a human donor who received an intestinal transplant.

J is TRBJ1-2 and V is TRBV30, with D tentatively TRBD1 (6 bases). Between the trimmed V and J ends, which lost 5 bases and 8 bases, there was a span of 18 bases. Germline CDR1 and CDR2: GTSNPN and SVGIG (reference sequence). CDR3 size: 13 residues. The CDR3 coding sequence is TGTGCCTGGTCTTCTCAGGGGTTTGGGGGCTACACCTTC. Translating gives CAWSSQGFGGYTF.

CDR3 amino acids: CASRLIQGNTEAFF. The DNA for the CDR3 is TGTGCCAGCAGGCTAATACAGGGAAACACTGAAGCTTTCTTT. V gene TRBV2 combines with J gene TRBJ1-1; tentative D call: TRBD1 (6 bases). The CDR3 loop spans 14 amino acids. The germline V gene has CDR1 SNHLY and CDR2 FYNNEI. Deletions cut 6 bases from V and 2 bases from J, with 13 bases between.

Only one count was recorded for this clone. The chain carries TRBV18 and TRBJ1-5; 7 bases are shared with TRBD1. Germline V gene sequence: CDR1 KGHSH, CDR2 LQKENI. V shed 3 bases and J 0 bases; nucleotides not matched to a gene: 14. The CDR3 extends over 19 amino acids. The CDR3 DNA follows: TGTGCCAGCTCACCTCAACGACAGGGTCGCCTTAATAGCAATCAGCCCCAGCATTTT. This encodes CASSPQRQGRLNSNQPQHF. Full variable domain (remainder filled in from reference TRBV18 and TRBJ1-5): NAGVMQNPRHLVRRRGQEARLRCSPMKGHSHVYWYRQLPEEGLKFMVYLQKENIIDESGMPKERFSAEFPKEGPSILRIQQVVRGDSAAYFCASSPQRQGRLNSNQPQHFGDGTRLSIL.

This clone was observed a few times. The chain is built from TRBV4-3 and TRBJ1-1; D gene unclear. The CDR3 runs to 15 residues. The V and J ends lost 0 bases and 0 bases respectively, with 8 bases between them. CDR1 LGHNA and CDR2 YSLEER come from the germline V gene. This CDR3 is CASSQDQTVNTEAFF. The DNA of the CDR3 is TGCGCCAGCAGCCAAGATCAAACAGTGAACACTGAAGCTTTCTTT.

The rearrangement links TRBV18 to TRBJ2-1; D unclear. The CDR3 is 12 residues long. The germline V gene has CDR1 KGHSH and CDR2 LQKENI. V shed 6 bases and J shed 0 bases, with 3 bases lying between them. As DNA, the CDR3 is TGTGCCAGCTCCGGCTCCTACAATGAGCAGTTCTTC. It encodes CASSGSYNEQFF.

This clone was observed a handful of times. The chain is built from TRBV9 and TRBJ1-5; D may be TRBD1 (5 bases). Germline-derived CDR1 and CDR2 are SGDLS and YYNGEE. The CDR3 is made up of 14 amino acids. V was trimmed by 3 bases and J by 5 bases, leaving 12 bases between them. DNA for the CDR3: TGTGCCAGCAGCGGTAGGGACTCCTATCAGCCCCAGCATTTT. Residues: CASSGRDSYQPQHF. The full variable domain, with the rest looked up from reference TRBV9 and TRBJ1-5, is DSGVTQTPKHLITATGQRVTLRCSPRSGDLSVYWYQQSLDQGLQFLIQYYNGEERAKGNILERFSAQQFPDLHSELNLSSLELGDSALYFCASSGRDSYQPQHFGDGTRLSIL.

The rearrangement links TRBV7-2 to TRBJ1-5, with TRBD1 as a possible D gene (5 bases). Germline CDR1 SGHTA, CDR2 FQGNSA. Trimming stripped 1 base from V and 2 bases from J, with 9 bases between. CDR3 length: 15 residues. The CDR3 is CASSLGAGGNQPQHF. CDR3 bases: TGTGCCAGCAGCTTAGGAGCGGGGGGCAATCAGCCCCAGCATTTT. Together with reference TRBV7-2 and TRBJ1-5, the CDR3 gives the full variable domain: GAGVSQSPSNKVTEKGKDVELRCDPISGHTALYWYRQSLGQGLEFLIYFQGNSAPDKSGLPSDRFSAERTGGSVSTLTIQRTQQEDSAVYLCASSLGAGGNQPQHFGDGTRLSIL.

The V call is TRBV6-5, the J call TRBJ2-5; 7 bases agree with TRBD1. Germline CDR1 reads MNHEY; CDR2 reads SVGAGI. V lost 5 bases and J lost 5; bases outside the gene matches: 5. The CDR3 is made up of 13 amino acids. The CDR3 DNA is TGTGCCAGCAGTCGAGACAGGGCGGAGACCCAGTACTTC. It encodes CASSRDRAETQYF.

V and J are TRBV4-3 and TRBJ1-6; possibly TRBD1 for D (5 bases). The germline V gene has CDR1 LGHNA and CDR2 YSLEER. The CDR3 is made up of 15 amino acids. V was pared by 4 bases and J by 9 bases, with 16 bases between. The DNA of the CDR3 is TGCGCCAGCAGCCCCACAGGAGAGAAGTCTTCACCCCTCCACTTT. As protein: CASSPTGEKSSPLHF.

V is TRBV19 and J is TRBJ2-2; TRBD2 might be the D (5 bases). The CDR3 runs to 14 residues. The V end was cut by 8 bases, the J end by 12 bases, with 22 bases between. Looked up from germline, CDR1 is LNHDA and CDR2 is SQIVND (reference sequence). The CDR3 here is CASELRTSLGKLFF. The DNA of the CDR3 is TGTGCCAGTGAACTGCGGACTTCCCTTGGAAAGCTGTTTTTT.